Following are 32 T cell receptor beta chains from one sample sequenced in a study of T cell changes during pregnancy in multiple sclerosis. Clones were sequenced by immunoSEQ multiplex PCR, and TCRdb holds only the in-frame ones, with some missing. The sample gives 70,000 to 90,000 clones, around 93% of which show up once; 3.5% to 4% is in the top ten. This material consisted of PBMCs, taken in the first trimester of pregnancy. These receptors were taken from a female donor in good health, serving as a control in a pregnancy study. Some clones in this sample may be carry-over from other donors' samples.

V and J are TRBV7-2 and TRBJ1-2, with TRBD1 matching 9 bases. Germline CDR1 is SGHTA and CDR2 is FQGNSA. The CDR3 extends over 14 amino acids. V lost 3 bases and J lost 4; bases outside the gene matches: 3. CDR3 in amino acids: CASSFRTGAYGYTF. In DNA, the CDR3 is TGTGCCAGCAGCTTTCGGACAGGGGCCTATGGCTACACCTTC.

The genes are TRBV6-5 and TRBJ2-7, with 9 nucleotides matching TRBD1. The V segment lost 6 bases and the J segment 6 bases; nucleotides outside the gene matches: 12. Germline loops: CDR1 MNHEY, CDR2 SVGAGI. The CDR3 extends over 15 amino acids. Here the CDR3 reads CASSLPGTGLGEQYF. In DNA, the CDR3 is TGTGCCAGCAGCCTCCCCGGGACAGGGTTAGGCGAGCAGTACTTC.

The chain recombines TRBV29-1 with TRBJ2-3; D possibly corresponds to TRBD1 (5 bases). Germline assignment: CDR1 SQVTM and CDR2 ANQGSEA. The CDR3 contains 12 residues. The ends were cut back, 3 bases at V and 5 bases at J, with 9 bases in the middle. The CDR3, as DNA: TGCAGCGTTGAGACAGTGGGAGATACGCAGTATTTT. This translates into CSVETVGDTQYF.

The count of this clone is one. The chain joins TRBV19 to TRBJ2-5; TRBD2 aligns across 16 bases. This CDR3 contains 18 residues. With 5 bases clipped from V and 4 bases from J, the junction kept 10 bases outside the gene matches. In germline, CDR1 is LNHDA, CDR2 SQIVND (reference sequence). Here the CDR3 DNA reads TGTGCCAGTAGTGCGGGACTAGCGGGAGGGCGGTTTGGAGAGACCCAGTACTTC. Translation: CASSAGLAGGRFGETQYF.

V gene TRBV5-5 combines with J gene TRBJ1-5, with D maybe TRBD1 (6 bases). With 4 bases removed from V and 3 bases from J, the gap between germline ends came to 11 bases. The CDR3 consists of 14 residues. CDR1 and CDR2 (germline): SGHKS, YYEKEE (reference sequence). CDR3 in amino acids: CASSQDSFNQPQHF. The CDR3, as DNA: TGTGCCAGCAGCCAGGACAGTTTCAATCAGCCCCAGCATTTT. Based on the CDR3 plus reference TRBV5-5 and TRBJ1-5, the full variable domain is DAGVTQSPTHLIKTRGQQVTLRCSPISGHKSVSWYQQVLGQGPQFIFQYYEKEERGRGNFPDRFSARQFPNYSSELNVNALLLGDSALYLCASSQDSFNQPQHFGDGTRLSIL.

This chain joins TRBV4-3 and TRBJ2-7; 7 bases fit TRBD1. CDR1 is LGHNA and CDR2 is YSLEER in the germline V gene. Germline trimming cut 0 bases from V and 2 bases from J; bases unmatched to any gene: 7. This CDR3 has 16 residues. CDR3 sequence reads: CASSQEERQGAYEQYF. CDR3 DNA: TGCGCCAGCAGCCAAGAAGAAAGGCAGGGGGCCTACGAGCAGTACTTC.

The V and J genes are TRBV7-9 and TRBJ1-5; no clear D gene. The CDR3 extends over 13 amino acids. V lost 3 bases and J lost 5, with 8 bases in between. Germline lookup yields CDR1 SEHNR and CDR2 FQNEAQ (reference sequence). For the CDR3, the DNA is TGTGCCAGCAGCTTGTCCGGTTATCAGCCCCAGCATTTT. This translates into CASSLSGYQPQHF.

This chain's CDR3 is CASSEQLGSPLHF. For the CDR3, the DNA is TGTGCCAGCAGTGAACAGCTTGGTTCACCCCTCCACTTT. V and J are TRBV6-4 and TRBJ1-6; unclear D gene. Germline loops: CDR1 MRHNA, CDR2 SNTAGT. CDR3 length equals 13 residues. V gave up 3 bases and J gave up 9 bases, with 9 bases separating them.

The chain recombines TRBV7-9 with TRBJ2-7, with D perhaps matching TRBD2 (5 bases). Germline CDR1 reads SEHNR; CDR2 reads FQNEAQ (reference sequence). Trimming left V 7 bases short and J 2 bases short, with 12 bases between. The CDR3 has 13 residues. The CDR3 spells CASTGVGPYEQYF. The CDR3 nucleotides are TGTGCCAGCACCGGGGTCGGTCCCTACGAGCAGTACTTC.

This sequence joins TRBV5-5 and TRBJ2-1, with 16 nucleotides matching TRBD2. Germline assignment: CDR1 SGHKS and CDR2 YYEKEE (reference sequence). V dropped 2 bases and J dropped 8; count of bases not matched to a gene: 4. The CDR3 length is 16 residues. The CDR3 bases are TGTGCCAGCAGCTTAGGGACTAGCGGGAGGGCAGATGAGCAGTTCTTC. This sequence encodes CASSLGTSGRADEQFF. The full variable domain, its missing parts supplied by reference TRBV5-5 and TRBJ2-1, is DAGVTQSPTHLIKTRGQQVTLRCSPISGHKSVSWYQQVLGQGPQFIFQYYEKEERGRGNFPDRFSARQFPNYSSELNVNALLLGDSALYLCASSLGTSGRADEQFFGPGTRLTVL.

This clone appeared once. The chain combines TRBV15 with TRBJ1-2; TRBD1 matches 8 bases. Germline assignment: CDR1 LNHNV and CDR2 YYDKDF (reference sequence). J was trimmed by 2 bases and V by 2 bases; bases with no gene match: 7. CDR3 length: 16 residues. The CDR3 DNA reads as TGTGCCACCAGCAGACCTGGACAGGGAGGCAACTATGGCTACACCTTC. Residues: CATSRPGQGGNYGYTF.

As to this clone: The sample has other DNA sequences that encode this CDR3 too. V usage is TRBV5-4 and J usage is TRBJ2-5; 7 bases are a match to TRBD2. The CDR3 length is 14 residues. Germline V gene lookup returns CDR1 SGHNT and CDR2 YYREEE (reference sequence). The V and J ends lost 0 bases and 2 bases, in that order; junction bases with no gene match: 1. The CDR3 DNA sequence: TGTGCCAGCAGCTTGGGCGGGGGACAAGAGACCCAGTACTTC. It encodes CASSLGGGQETQYF. The entire variable domain, with the rest obtained from reference TRBV5-4 and TRBJ2-5, is as follows: ETGVTQSPTHLIKTRGQQVTLRCSSQSGHNTVSWYQQALGQGPQFIFQYYREEENGRGNFPPRFSGLQFPNYSSELNVNALELDDSALYLCASSLGGGQETQYFGPGTRLLVL.

The rearrangement uses TRBV7-6 and TRBJ1-1; TRBD1 is a possible D gene (5 bases). Germline loops: CDR1 SGHVS, CDR2 FNYEAQ. The CDR3 has 12 residues. Trimming shortened V by 2 bases and J by 6 bases, and 7 bases separated the two germline ends. The CDR3 region has the DNA TGTGCCAGCAGCTTATGGGGGGCTGAAGCTTTCTTT. This translates into CASSLWGAEAFF.

The rearrangement joins TRBV10-3 to TRBJ1-1, with TRBD1 matching over 8 bases. The CDR3 is made up of 16 amino acids. Germline CDR1 is ENHRY and CDR2 is SYGVKD. Germline trimming cut 2 bases from V and 1 base from J; bases unmatched to any gene: 6. The CDR3 DNA reads as TGTGCCATCAGTGAGAGGCAGGGGGCGAGGAACACTGAAGCTTTCTTT. Translated, it gives CAISERQGARNTEAFF.

V gene TRBV27 combines with J gene TRBJ2-7; D might be TRBD2 (6 bases). The V gene lost 4 bases and the J gene lost 0 bases, with 13 bases spanning the gap. The CDR3 totals 15 residues. Germline CDR1 MNHEY, CDR2 SMNVEV (reference sequence). The chain's CDR3 is CASSSLGGVSYEQYF. The CDR3 DNA reads TGTGCCAGCAGTTCTTTAGGCGGGGTCTCCTACGAGCAGTACTTC.

The V and J genes are TRBV5-1 and TRBJ2-1; D remains unclear. This CDR3 comprises 15 residues. Trimming pared 4 bases from V and 0 bases from J, leaving 11 bases between. CDR1 and CDR2 (germline): SGHRS, YFSETQ. The CDR3 DNA reads TGCGCCAGCAGCCCACTATTTAGCTCCTACAATGAGCAGTTCTTC. This codes for CASSPLFSSYNEQFF.

CDR3 amino acids: CASHTRQGRGTEAFF. The CDR3 coding sequence is TGTGCCAGCCACACACGACAGGGGCGAGGCACTGAAGCTTTCTTT. This chain connects TRBV28 to TRBJ1-1; 8 nucleotides align to TRBD1. Per germline, CDR1 MDHEN and CDR2 SYDVKM. The CDR3 runs 15 residues. V lost 8 bases to trimming and J lost 4 bases; unmatched junction nucleotides: 12.

The chain carries TRBV5-4 and TRBJ1-1; unclear D gene. The germline V and J ends were trimmed by 0 bases and 0 bases, with 3 bases remaining between them. The germline CDR1 and CDR2 sequences are SGHNT and YYREEE (reference sequence). This CDR3 is built from 13 residues. CDR3 amino acids: CASSLVMNTEAFF. In DNA form, the CDR3 reads TGTGCCAGCAGCTTGGTTATGAACACTGAAGCTTTCTTT.

In its sample, this clone was seen a few times. The chain is built from TRBV5-5 and TRBJ2-5; unclear D gene. The V gene's germline CDR1 is SGHKS and CDR2 YYEKEE (reference sequence). This CDR3 has 13 residues. With 1 base removed from V and 4 bases from J, the gap between germline ends came to 8 bases. The CDR3: CASSLTGSETQYF. CDR3 nucleotides: TGTGCCAGCAGCTTGACCGGGTCAGAGACCCAGTACTTC. Together with reference TRBV5-5 and TRBJ2-5, the CDR3 gives the full variable domain: DAGVTQSPTHLIKTRGQQVTLRCSPISGHKSVSWYQQVLGQGPQFIFQYYEKEERGRGNFPDRFSARQFPNYSSELNVNALLLGDSALYLCASSLTGSETQYFGPGTRLLVL.

This clone occurred once. This sequence joins TRBV15 and TRBJ2-2; tentatively, D is TRBD2 (5 bases). Germline V gene sequence: CDR1 LNHNV, CDR2 YYDKDF (reference sequence). The CDR3 runs to 18 residues. V was shortened by 3 bases and J by 0 bases, with 17 bases between the two germline ends. CDR3 loop: CATSSPKDSFANTGELFF. In DNA form, the CDR3 reads TGTGCCACCAGCAGTCCAAAGGACTCCTTCGCGAACACCGGGGAGCTGTTTTTT.

The J gene is TRBJ1-2, the V gene TRBV28; weak D call: TRBD1 (5 bases). V was shortened by 7 bases and J by 8 bases, with 20 bases between the two germline ends. The CDR3 is made up of 14 amino acids. Germline CDR1 is MDHEN and CDR2 is SYDVKM. As DNA, the CDR3 is TGTGCCAGCACGTCGGTTGAGGGGAGGGACGGCTACACCTTC. As protein: CASTSVEGRDGYTF.

This clone was detected once. J is TRBJ1-1 and V is TRBV28; D remains ambiguous. Trimming stripped 3 bases from V and 5 bases from J, with 10 bases between. The CDR3 is made up of 13 amino acids. The V gene's germline CDR1 is MDHEN and CDR2 SYDVKM. In DNA form, the CDR3 reads TGTGCCAGCAGTTTTAACAGTCGTACTGAAGCTTTCTTT. Translating gives CASSFNSRTEAFF.

V and J are TRBV4-1 and TRBJ2-4; D may be TRBD1 (6 bases). With 0 bases removed from V and 8 bases from J, the gap between germline ends came to 17 bases. This CDR3 has 16 residues. Germline assignment: CDR1 MGHRA and CDR2 YSYEKL. This CDR3 reads CASSQEWSQGRDIQYF. Written as DNA, the CDR3 is TGCGCCAGCAGCCAAGAGTGGTCTCAGGGGAGAGACATTCAGTACTTC.

The chain has TRBV5-1 and TRBJ2-1, with 15 bases matching TRBD2. This CDR3 has 16 amino acids. The junction had 9 bases not matched to a gene; V was cut back by 4 bases and J by 10 bases. The germline V gene has CDR1 SGHRS and CDR2 YFSETQ. The CDR3 coding sequence is TGCGCCAGCAGCGCAGGACTAGCGGGAGGGCCCGGGGAGCAGTTCTTC. Translating gives CASSAGLAGGPGEQFF. The variable domain in full, completed from reference TRBV5-1 and TRBJ2-1, reads KAGVTQTPRYLIKTRGQQVTLSCSPISGHRSVSWYQQTPGQGLQFLFEYFSETQRNKGNFPGRFSGRQFSNSRSEMNVSTLELGDSALYLCASSAGLAGGPGEQFFGPGTRLTVL.

The chain is built from TRBV7-9 and TRBJ2-3; D unclear. Per germline, CDR1 SEHNR and CDR2 FQNEAQ (reference sequence). V was cut by 3 bases and J by 0 bases, with 13 bases left in between. CDR3 size: 16 residues. This chain's CDR3 is CASSFNYRVSTDTQYF. CDR3 bases: TGTGCCAGCAGCTTCAACTACCGAGTGAGCACAGATACGCAGTATTTT.

The chain employs TRBV29-1 and TRBJ2-5; perhaps TRBD2 as D (5 bases). Trimming left V 0 bases short and J 6 bases short, with 11 bases between. Germline CDR1 reads SQVTM; CDR2 reads ANQGSEA. The CDR3 totals 13 residues. In nucleotides, the CDR3 is TGCAGCGTTGAAGATGGCGGGTCGCAGACCCAGTACTTC. Translated: CSVEDGGSQTQYF.

The V call is TRBV29-1, the J call TRBJ1-1, with TRBD1 identical over 12 bases. Trimming removed 3 bases from V and 4 bases from J; junction bases left unmatched: 12. Germline loops: CDR1 SQVTM, CDR2 ANQGSEA. CDR3 size: 17 residues. The CDR3 sequence: CSVDSGRDRGPGTEAFF. The CDR3 DNA reads TGCAGCGTTGATTCCGGCCGGGACAGGGGGCCGGGCACTGAAGCTTTCTTT.

The V gene is TRBV28, the J gene TRBJ1-3; D unresolved. CDR1 is MDHEN, CDR2 SYDVKM, per germline. CDR3 size: 14 residues. The ends were cut back, 4 bases at V and 3 bases at J, with 10 bases in the middle. CDR3 sequence: CASSSGGGGNTIYF. The CDR3 nucleotides read TGTGCCAGCAGTTCCGGTGGAGGTGGAAACACCATATATTTT.

This clone has only a few counts. The DNA of the CDR3 is TGTGCCAGCAGCCCCGGACGGGGTGGACAGCCCCAGCATTTT. It codes for CASSPGRGGQPQHF. J is TRBJ1-5 and V is TRBV7-6; D is ambiguous. V gave up 5 bases and J gave up 7 bases, with 15 bases separating them. The germline V gene has CDR1 SGHVS and CDR2 FNYEAQ. The CDR3 extends over 14 amino acids.

The chain employs TRBV28 and TRBJ1-1, with TRBD1 identical over 7 bases. V lost 6 bases and J lost 0; bases outside the gene matches: 10. Germline CDR1 is MDHEN and CDR2 is SYDVKM. There are 16 residues in the CDR3. CDR3 sequence: CASSHVKGQMNTEAFF. The CDR3 DNA reads as TGTGCCAGCAGCCATGTAAAGGGACAGATGAACACTGAAGCTTTCTTT. The variable domain in full, completed from reference TRBV28 and TRBJ1-1, reads DVKVTQSSRYLVKRTGEKVFLECVQDMDHENMFWYRQDPGLGLRLIYFSYDVKMKEKGDIPEGYSVSREKKERFSLILESASTNQTSMYLCASSHVKGQMNTEAFFGQGTRLTVV.

The CDR3 region is CASSLAIGTDSPLHF. CDR3 bases: TGTGCCAGCAGCTTAGCGATCGGGACAGATTCACCCCTCCACTTT. The chain joins TRBV7-9 to TRBJ1-6; 7 bases line up with TRBD1. This CDR3 contains 15 residues. V gave up 0 bases and J gave up 8 bases; unmatched junction bases: 4. From germline, CDR1 is SEHNR and CDR2 FQNEAQ (reference sequence).

In this sample, this clone turned up once. Germline and junction disagree at one end, which may indicate a read error. The V call is TRBV7-7, the J call TRBJ2-5, with 8 nucleotides matching TRBD1. CDR1 and CDR2 (germline): SSHAT, FNYEAQ (reference sequence). The CDR3 contains 15 residues. CDR3 sequence reads: CASSTDRGLAETQYF. CDR3 nucleotides: TGTGCTAGCAGTACTGACAGGGGTTTGGCTGAGACCCAGTACTTC.